This TCR beta chain was captured in a study of blood T cell repertoires in COVID-19. Study at large: There were acute and convalescent COVID-19 samples, and they came from the United States, Italy and Spain. PBMCs, B-cell-depleted T cells, or T cells provided the cDNA or gDNA that made up the material.

V was pared by 5 bases and J by 0 bases, with 14 bases between. Germline lookup yields CDR1 LNHDA and CDR2 SQIVND (reference sequence). This CDR3 region has 16 residues. Methods used by the authors: The authors estimated nucleated cell counts from reference gene primer amplification. Sequencing used immunoSEQ multiplex PCR; TCRdb keeps in-frame clones, though not all of them. That table is the source of V, J and clone size, and D and trimming were worked out from the DNA. This sample has approximately 89,000 clones, with about 82% found just once. The TCR was taken from a woman between 65 and 79 years old with active or convalescent COVID-19. The chain uses TRBV19 and TRBJ1-3; possible D gene TRBD1, 6 bases. Sequencing used peripheral blood. CDR3 sequence reads: CASSPRQAISGNTIYF. The CDR3 nucleotides read TGTGCCAGTAGTCCTCGACAGGCGATCTCTGGAAACACCATATATTTT. Full variable domain (outside the CDR3, taken from reference TRBV19 and TRBJ1-3): DGGITQSPKYLFRKEGQNVTLSCEQNLNHDAMYWYRQDPGQGLRLIYYSQIVNDFQKGDIAEGYSVSREKKESFPLTVTSAQKNPTAFYLCASSPRQAISGNTIYFGEGSWLTVV.